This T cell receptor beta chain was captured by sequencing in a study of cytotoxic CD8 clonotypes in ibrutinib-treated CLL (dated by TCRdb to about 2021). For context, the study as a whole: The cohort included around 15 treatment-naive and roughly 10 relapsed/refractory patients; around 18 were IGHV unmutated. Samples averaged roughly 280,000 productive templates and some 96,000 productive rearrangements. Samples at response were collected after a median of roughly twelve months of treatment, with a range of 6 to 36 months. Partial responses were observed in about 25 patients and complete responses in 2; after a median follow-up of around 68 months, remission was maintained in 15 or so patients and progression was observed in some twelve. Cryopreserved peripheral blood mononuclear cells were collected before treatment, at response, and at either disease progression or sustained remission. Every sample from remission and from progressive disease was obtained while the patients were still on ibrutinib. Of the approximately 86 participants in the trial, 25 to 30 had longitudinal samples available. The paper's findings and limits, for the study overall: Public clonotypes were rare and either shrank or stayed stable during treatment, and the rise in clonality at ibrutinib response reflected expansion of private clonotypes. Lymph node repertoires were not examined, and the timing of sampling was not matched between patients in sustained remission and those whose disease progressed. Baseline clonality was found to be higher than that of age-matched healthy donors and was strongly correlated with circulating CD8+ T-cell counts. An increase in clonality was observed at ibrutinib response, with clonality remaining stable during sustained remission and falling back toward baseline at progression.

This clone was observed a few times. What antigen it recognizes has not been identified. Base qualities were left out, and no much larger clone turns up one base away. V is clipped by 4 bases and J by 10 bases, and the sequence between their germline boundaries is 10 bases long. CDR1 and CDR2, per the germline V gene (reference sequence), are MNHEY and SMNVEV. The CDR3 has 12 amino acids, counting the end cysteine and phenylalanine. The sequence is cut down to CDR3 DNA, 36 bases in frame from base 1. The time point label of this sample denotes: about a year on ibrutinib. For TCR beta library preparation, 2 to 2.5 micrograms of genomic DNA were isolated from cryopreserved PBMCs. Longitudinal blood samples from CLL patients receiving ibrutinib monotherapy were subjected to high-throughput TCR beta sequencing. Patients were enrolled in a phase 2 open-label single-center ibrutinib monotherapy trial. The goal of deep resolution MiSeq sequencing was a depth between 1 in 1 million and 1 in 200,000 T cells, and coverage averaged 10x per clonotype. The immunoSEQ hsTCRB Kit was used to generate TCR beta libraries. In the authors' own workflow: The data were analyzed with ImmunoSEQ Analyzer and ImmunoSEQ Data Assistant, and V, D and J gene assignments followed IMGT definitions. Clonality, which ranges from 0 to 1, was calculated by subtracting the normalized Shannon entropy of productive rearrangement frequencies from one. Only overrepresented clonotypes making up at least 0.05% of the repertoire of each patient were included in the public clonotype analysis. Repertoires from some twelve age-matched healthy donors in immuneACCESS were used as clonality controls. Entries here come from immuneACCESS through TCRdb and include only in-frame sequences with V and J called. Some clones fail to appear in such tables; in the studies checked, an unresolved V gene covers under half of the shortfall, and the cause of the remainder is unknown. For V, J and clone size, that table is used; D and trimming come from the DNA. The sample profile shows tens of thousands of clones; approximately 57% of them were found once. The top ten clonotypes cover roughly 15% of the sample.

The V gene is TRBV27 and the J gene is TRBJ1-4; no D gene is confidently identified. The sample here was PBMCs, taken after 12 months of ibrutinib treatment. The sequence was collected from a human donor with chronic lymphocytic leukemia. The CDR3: CASSSSGGKLFF. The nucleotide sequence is TGTGCCAGCAGTTCCTCCGGTGGAAAACTGTTTTTT.